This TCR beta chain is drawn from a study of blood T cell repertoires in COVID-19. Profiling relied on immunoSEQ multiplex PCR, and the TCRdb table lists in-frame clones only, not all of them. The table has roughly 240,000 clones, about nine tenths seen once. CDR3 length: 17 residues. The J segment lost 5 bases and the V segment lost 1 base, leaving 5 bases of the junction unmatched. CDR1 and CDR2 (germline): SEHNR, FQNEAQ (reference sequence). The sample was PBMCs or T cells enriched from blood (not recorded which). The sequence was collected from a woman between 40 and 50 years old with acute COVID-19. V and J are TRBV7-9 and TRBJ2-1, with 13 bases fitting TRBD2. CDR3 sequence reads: CASSLGIGLAGDNEQFF. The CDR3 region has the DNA TGTGCCAGCAGCTTAGGAATAGGACTAGCGGGAGACAATGAGCAGTTCTTC.